The TCR beta chain under discussion was sequenced for a study of blood T cell repertoires in COVID-19. Sequencing used immunoSEQ multiplex PCR; TCRdb keeps in-frame clones, though not all of them. The sample shows 200,000 to 250,000 clones, about 85% of them seen only once. This CDR3 is 15 amino acids long. Per the germline V gene, CDR1 is MDHEN and CDR2 is SYDVKM. With 4 bases clipped from V and 2 bases from J, the junction kept 6 bases outside the gene matches. This sequence joins TRBV28 and TRBJ2-7; 9 bases map to TRBD1. This TCR came from a young man who had recovered from COVID-19. The specimen sequenced was PBMCs or T cells enriched from blood (not recorded which). The CDR3 DNA follows: TGTGCCAGCAGTTATGCCGGGACAGGGACCTACGAGCAGTACTTC. Protein product: CASSYAGTGTYEQYF.